The clone carrying this T cell receptor (beta chain) has just a few counts. The antigen remains unidentified. Making TCR cDNA involved 5'RACE template switching, which added UMIs and a universal primer site. A single record per CDR3 protein comes from TCRdb applying MiXCR to the 5' RACE reads. The sample lists over 110,000 distinct CDR3 sequences, roughly 8% occurring once. The record originates from a study of T cells after yellow fever vaccination. Study details: Some fractions had low cell numbers, and these were prepared with SMART-Seq v4 Ultra Low Input. Study-wide results and limits: Contamination by abundant bulk-population clonotypes could be present in FACS-sorted repertoires. After the booster, over 95% of CD4 and around nine tenths of CD8 primary-response clones were re-detected.

Between the trimmed V and J ends, which lost 3 bases and 6 bases, there was a span of 11 bases. Germline V gene sequence: CDR1 SQVTM, CDR2 ANQGSEA. The CDR3 has 12 amino acids. This TCR was sampled from a young man who received the YFV17D yellow fever vaccine. The sequencing here drew on CD4+ T cells sorted from PBMCs, taken 5 days after the yellow fever booster vaccination. The gene calls are TRBV29-1 and TRBJ1-2; no firm D call. The CDR3 here is CSVDWEVNGYTF. The CDR3 coding sequence is TGCAGCGTTGATTGGGAAGTGAATGGCTACACCTTC. The whole variable domain, filled in from reference TRBV29-1 and TRBJ1-2, reads SAVISQKPSRDICQRGTSLTIQCQVDSQVTMMFWYRQQPGQSLTLIATANQGSEATYESGFVIDKFPISRPNLTFSTLTVSNMSPEDSSIYLCSVDWEVNGYTFGSGTRLTVV.